The entry below describes one T cell receptor beta chain. Its antigen remains undetermined. It has no much larger one-base neighbor in the sample; base qualities were not kept. The cohort comprised around 700 healthy bone marrow donors. At the time of sampling, all cohort members were nominally healthy, though unrecorded immune exposures were likely present. The donor was CMV seronegative and was included in the group of 352 seronegative cohort members. A peripheral blood sample was collected from each donor, and TCR beta sequencing was performed on peripheral blood mononuclear cells. Genomic DNA extraction from the blood cell samples was performed with the Qiagen DNeasy Blood Extraction Kit. Library method: the immunoSEQ multiplex PCR assay. The multiplex PCR relied on a mix of 60 forward primers for TCR Vbeta segments and 13 reverse primers for TCR Jbeta segments. The CDR3 region of rearranged TCR beta genes was amplified from genomic DNA by a multiplex PCR assay. Amplified TCR beta libraries were sequenced as 87-base-pair reads on the Illumina HiSeq System. As for how the authors treated the data: A later analysis counted tens of millions of unique TCR beta chains across the 690 or so repertoires, and some 11 million of these chains were shared by at least two donors. Raw reads were error-corrected and collapsed into unique sequences with a nearest-neighbor algorithm that merged closely related sequences to remove PCR and sequencing errors. To assign V, D and J gene segments, CDR3 sequences were aligned to IMGT reference sequences. For a sequence to be retained, at least a six-nucleotide match to both a V gene segment and a J gene segment was required. Rearrangements were called productive when the CDR3 lacked stop codons and stayed in frame with V and J; all others were non-productive. Following IMGT convention, CDR3 was defined as the stretch from the second conserved V-encoded cysteine up to the conserved J-encoded phenylalanine. Sequences without an unambiguous match to a single V gene segment were excluded from the earlier analysis of 587 of the donors. An earlier analysis of several hundred of the donors called V segments functional above 56.7% productive rearrangements and segregating when the between-donor standard deviation exceeded 5%. A statistical classification framework was developed to diagnose cytomegalovirus status using the catalog of TCR beta chain sequences. A later analysis assigned V and J genes by comparing TCR nucleotide sequences with IMGT/GENE-DB human TR gene sequences. The TCRdist pipeline was used in a later analysis to assign CDR3 sequences and most-parsimonious VDJ recombination scenarios. In a later analysis, each TCR beta chain was defined by its CDR3 amino acid sequence together with its V-gene family, and reads without a unique V-gene family were excluded. A later analysis removed 592 highly shared, low-generation-probability nucleotide sequences to deal with suspected cross-contamination and a sequencing artifact. In a later analysis, a clonal expansion index was calculated for each public chain from normalized within-repertoire ranks of inferred template counts. In a later analysis, generation probabilities were computed using a VDJ recombination model fitted to out-of-frame rearrangements, and the results were checked against IGoR. In a later analysis, TCR-TCR, TCR-HLA and TCR-CMV co-occurrence was scored with hypergeometric tests, and a repertoire-size bias correction was applied to TCR pairs. To estimate false discovery rates, a later analysis permuted the HLA or CMV assignments 20 times. In a later analysis, co-occurring TCRs were grouped using DBSCAN, and TCRdist sequence similarity was added for clustering within HLA-allele-positive subsets. Co-occurrence clustering excluded repertoires with fewer than 30,000 or more than 120,000 public chains, plus five with anomalous nucleotide sharing. TCRdb obtained this table from immuneACCESS and retained in-frame rearrangements with V and J assigned. These tables miss some clones; where compared with another copy, unresolved V genes account for less than half of the shortfall, and the remainder is unexplained. V, J and clone size are those of that table, while D and trimming were read from the DNA. The sample table holds about 160,000 clones, of which almost 80% were seen once. The ten most abundant clones make up about 1.3% of the sample.

These data originate in a study of cytomegalovirus exposure and HLA in healthy donors (dated by TCRdb to about 2017). General notes on the study: An earlier analysis of 587 of the donors reported about 250 Gb of sequence data and roughly 110 million unique TCR beta sequences from 150 million to 200 million T cells. The study was designed to test whether signatures of past pathogen exposure could be identified by cataloging public T cell receptors. Because of strong linkage in the cohort, four or five DR-DQ haplotypes were treated as single units for association and clustering. Using immunosequencing, the study profiled T cell repertoires from about 610 subjects and related those repertoires to cytomegalovirus serostatus. All discovery cohort repertoires had been generated using a single sequencing platform. An earlier analysis of some 500 of the donors used high-throughput TCR beta sequencing to judge whether each TCR beta V gene segment behaved as functional or pseudogenic. A later analysis re-examined previously published TCR beta repertoires from more than 550 donors and added high-resolution HLA genotyping to investigate patterns of TCR occurrence. In addition to the first cohort of 666 subjects, a separate validation cohort of about 120 different subjects was used. An early release that covered fewer than 800 HLA-typed donors contained 250 to 350 gigabases of sequencing data and tens of millions of unique TCR sequences. Among the roughly 400 genotyped donors, around 81% belonged to the genetic ancestry cluster associated with self-reported Caucasian donors. In a later genetic analysis, genome-wide SNP genotypes for about 65% of the 666 donors were used, and that subset was treated as a discovery cohort. The number of donors typed differed by locus, with about 620-630 for A, B, C, DRB1 and DQB1, more than 500 for DQA1, approximately 570 for DPA1, and some 450 for DPB1. To predict cytomegalovirus infection status, the study combined high-throughput TCR immunosequencing, statistical association of individual TCRs with disease status, and machine learning. Alongside the repertoire data, information on donor age, sex, ethnicity and CMV serostatus was compiled. HLA typing included class I and class II loci at four-digit resolution. On average, roughly 240,000 unique TCR beta nucleotide sequences were sequenced per donor among some 420 genotyped donors of the cohort, with about 19% of those sequences being non-productive. Rather than using new phenotypic data, the later analysis identified candidate immune exposures from TCR beta sequences and from how often those sequences occurred across donors. The study at large found these results: Sequencing depth was assumed to be roughly uniform across donors in the presence/absence analyses, though that assumption may not hold. Some IMGT-functional V segments, including TRBV6-2 and TRBV6-3, could not be distinguished by the 87-base-pair reads and were therefore excluded. Broadly in line with IMGT annotations, most TCR beta V segments showed up in productive rearrangements about 87% or about 30% of the time in an earlier analysis of a few hundred of the donors. Most TCR sequences were seen in very few donors, while some public TCRs were found in many individuals. Immune exposure information for the cohort was limited to CMV serostatus. This cohort had only TCR beta chains sequenced, and the lack of alpha or paired-chain data limited which features could be detected. In a later genetic analysis, fewer N-insertions in productive TCRs were reported among donors in an Asian-associated ancestry cluster than the 666-donor mean. Some 15 rarely observed V segments, including chromosome 9 orphons, were excluded from the earlier analysis of some 590 of the donors because counts were too low. Linkage disequilibrium might explain the correlated functional status among segregating V segments, but an unknown experimental factor could not be ruled out. A later genetic analysis associated a missense DCLRE1C variant with V-gene and J-gene trimming of TCR beta chains, and an independent cohort replicated the association. The sequencing pipeline was judged likely to have produced a cluster of highly shared sequence variants as a technical artifact. The authors suggested that the approach could potentially be generalized to other disease states and immunological phenotypes. A further reported finding was that TCR beta sequences accurately predicted the HLA-A and HLA-B alleles for most subjects in the first cohort. In vitro tests confirmed that a few of the cytomegalovirus-associated TCR beta chains recognize cytomegalovirus antigens. At a false discovery rate of 0.05, a later analysis linked 15,000 to 20,000 TCR beta sequences to specific HLA alleles. In a later analysis, the rate of TCR association differed among HLA loci, with DRB1 alleles having the most associated TCRs and HLA-C alleles having the fewest. A later analysis found that HLA-associated TCR beta chains were more clonally expanded and had lower generation probabilities than equally common non-associated chains. In a later analysis, most CMV-associated TCR beta chains were found to appear HLA-restricted, with HLA associations seemingly driven largely by CMV exposure. Because HLA typing was unavailable for some donors at each locus, only the typed subset was used in association tests. In the study, around 150 TCR beta chains were listed as associated with cytomegalovirus. When HLA alleles, especially DR and DQ, strongly co-occurred, TCR associations were difficult to assign to individual alleles. Several of the top co-occurrence clusters appeared to be linked to parvovirus B19, influenza, CMV and Epstein-Barr virus, according to a later analysis. The classifier was reported to diagnose cytomegalovirus status with high specificity and sensitivity in both the original cohort and the validation cohort.

Looking up the germline V gene yields CDR1 MNHEY and CDR2 SVGAGI. Inclusive of the bounding cysteine and phenylalanine, the CDR3 is 15 residues long. Only the CDR3 region is kept as DNA, spanning 45 bases read in frame from base 1. V gives up 5 bases and J gives up 4 bases, and the segment between their germline ends measures 14 bases. The rearranged segments are TRBV6-5 and TRBJ2-2; TRBD2 might be the D gene, on 6 matching bases. Sequenced sample: PBMCs. The receptor was isolated from a man aged 25-45 years in good health and CMV-seronegative. Here is the DNA: TGTGCCAGCAGTCGGGACTCCCGGCCCACCGGGGAGCTGTTTTTT. Translated, this is CASSRDSRPTGELFF.